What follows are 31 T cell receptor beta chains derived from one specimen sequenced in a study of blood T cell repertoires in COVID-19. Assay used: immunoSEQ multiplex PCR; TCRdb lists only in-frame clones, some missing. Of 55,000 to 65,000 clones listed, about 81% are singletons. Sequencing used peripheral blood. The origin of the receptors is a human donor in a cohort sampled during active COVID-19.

DNA of the CDR3: TGTGCCAGCAGCGGACTGGACGGAGACACTGAAGCTTTCTTT. As protein: CASSGLDGDTEAFF. The V gene is TRBV5-6, the J gene TRBJ1-1; D is unresolved. V was cut by 4 bases and J by 3 bases, with 13 bases left in between. Germline CDR1 reads SGHDT; CDR2 reads YYEEEE. This CDR3 is built from 14 residues. Combining the CDR3 with reference TRBV5-6 and TRBJ1-1 gives the whole variable domain DAGVTQSPTHLIKTRGQQVTLRCSPKSGHDTVSWYQQALGQGPQFIFQYYEEEERQRGNFPDRFSGHQFPNYSSELNVNALLLGDSALYLCASSGLDGDTEAFFGQGTRLTVV.

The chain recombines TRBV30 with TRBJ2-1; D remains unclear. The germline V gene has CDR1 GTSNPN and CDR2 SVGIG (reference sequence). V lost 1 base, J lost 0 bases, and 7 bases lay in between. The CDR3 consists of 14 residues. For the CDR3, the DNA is TGTGCCTGGAGTGCTACAGCCTCCTACAATGAGCAGTTCTTC. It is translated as CAWSATASYNEQFF.

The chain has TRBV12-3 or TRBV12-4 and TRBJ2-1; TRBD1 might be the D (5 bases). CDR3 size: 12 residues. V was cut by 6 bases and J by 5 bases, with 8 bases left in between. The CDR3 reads CASSVRDNEQFF. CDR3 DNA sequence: TGTGCCAGCAGCGTCAGGGACAATGAGCAGTTCTTC.

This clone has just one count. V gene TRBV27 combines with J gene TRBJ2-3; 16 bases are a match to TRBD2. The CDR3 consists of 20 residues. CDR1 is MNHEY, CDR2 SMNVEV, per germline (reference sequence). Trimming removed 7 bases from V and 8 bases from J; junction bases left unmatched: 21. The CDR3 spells CASTMRNTPGLAGGTVTQYF. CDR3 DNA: TGTGCCAGCACCATGAGGAATACTCCGGGACTAGCGGGGGGGACCGTTACGCAGTATTTT.

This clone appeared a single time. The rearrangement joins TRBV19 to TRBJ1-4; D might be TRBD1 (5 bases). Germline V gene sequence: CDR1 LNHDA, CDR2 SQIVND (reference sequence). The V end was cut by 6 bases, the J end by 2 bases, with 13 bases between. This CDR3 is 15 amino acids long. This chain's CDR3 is CASRDRRLTNEKLFF. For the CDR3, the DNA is TGTGCCAGTAGAGACAGACGCCTCACTAATGAAAAACTGTTTTTT.

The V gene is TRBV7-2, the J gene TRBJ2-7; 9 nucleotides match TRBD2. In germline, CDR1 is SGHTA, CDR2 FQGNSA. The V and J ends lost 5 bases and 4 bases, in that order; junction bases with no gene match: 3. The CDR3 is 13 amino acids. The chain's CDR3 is CASSRRGGYEQYF. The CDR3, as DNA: TGTGCCAGCAGCAGGCGGGGGGGATACGAGCAGTACTTC.

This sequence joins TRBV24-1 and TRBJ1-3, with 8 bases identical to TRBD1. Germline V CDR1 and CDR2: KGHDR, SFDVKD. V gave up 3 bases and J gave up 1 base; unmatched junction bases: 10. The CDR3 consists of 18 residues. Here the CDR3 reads CATSDRPRQGSSGNTIYF. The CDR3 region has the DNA TGTGCCACCAGTGATAGGCCAAGACAGGGGTCGTCTGGAAACACCATATATTTT.

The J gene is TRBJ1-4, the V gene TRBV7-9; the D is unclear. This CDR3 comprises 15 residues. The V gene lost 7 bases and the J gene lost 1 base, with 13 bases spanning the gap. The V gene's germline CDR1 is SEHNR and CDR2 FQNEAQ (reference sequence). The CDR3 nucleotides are TGTGCCAGCACCCACCAGGTCGAAACTAATGAAAAACTGTTTTTT. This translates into CASTHQVETNEKLFF.

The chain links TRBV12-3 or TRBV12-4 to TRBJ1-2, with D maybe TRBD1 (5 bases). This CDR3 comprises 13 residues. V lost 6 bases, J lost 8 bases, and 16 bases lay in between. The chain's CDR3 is CASSRGGVGGYTF. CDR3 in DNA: TGTGCCAGCAGCCGGGGCGGGGTGGGCGGCTACACCTTC.

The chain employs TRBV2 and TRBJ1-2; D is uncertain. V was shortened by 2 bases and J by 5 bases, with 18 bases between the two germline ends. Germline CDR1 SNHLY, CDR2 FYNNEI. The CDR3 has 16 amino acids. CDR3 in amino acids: CASSEQEPPSSYGYTF. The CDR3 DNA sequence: TGTGCCAGCAGTGAACAGGAACCACCCTCATCTTATGGCTACACCTTC. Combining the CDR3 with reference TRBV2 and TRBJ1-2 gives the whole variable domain EPEVTQTPSHQVTQMGQEVILRCVPISNHLYFYWYRQILGQKVEFLVSFYNNEISEKSEIFDDQFSVERPDGSNFTLKIRSTKLEDSAMYFCASSEQEPPSSYGYTFGSGTRLTVV.

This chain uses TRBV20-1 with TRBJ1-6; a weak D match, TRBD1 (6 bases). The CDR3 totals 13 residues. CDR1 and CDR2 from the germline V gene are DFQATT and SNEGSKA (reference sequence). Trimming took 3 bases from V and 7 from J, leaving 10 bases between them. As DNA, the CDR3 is TGCAGTGCTAGTACCAGGGGAAATTCACCCCTCCACTTT. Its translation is CSASTRGNSPLHF.

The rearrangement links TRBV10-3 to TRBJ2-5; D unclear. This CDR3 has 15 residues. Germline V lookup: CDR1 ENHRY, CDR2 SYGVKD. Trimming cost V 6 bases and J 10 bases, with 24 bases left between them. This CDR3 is CAISATSGPKKDQYF. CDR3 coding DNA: TGTGCCATCAGCGCAACCTCTGGGCCTAAGAAGGACCAGTACTTC.

CDR3 sequence (DNA): TGCGCCAGCAGAACGACAGGGGGCGCGGGTAGTGAAAAACTGTTTTTT. This encodes CASRTTGGAGSEKLFF. The chain couples TRBV5-1 to TRBJ1-4; the match to TRBD1 covers 10 bases. This CDR3 spans 16 amino acids. V was clipped by 5 bases and J by 7 bases; unmatched bases: 11. The V gene's germline CDR1 is SGHRS and CDR2 YFSETQ.

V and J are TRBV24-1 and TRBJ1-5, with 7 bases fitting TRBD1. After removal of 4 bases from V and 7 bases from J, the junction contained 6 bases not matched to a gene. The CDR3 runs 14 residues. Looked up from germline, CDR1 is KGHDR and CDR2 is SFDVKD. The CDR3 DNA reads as TGTGCCACCAGTGACATCACAGGGGACCAGCCCCAGCATTTT. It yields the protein CATSDITGDQPQHF.

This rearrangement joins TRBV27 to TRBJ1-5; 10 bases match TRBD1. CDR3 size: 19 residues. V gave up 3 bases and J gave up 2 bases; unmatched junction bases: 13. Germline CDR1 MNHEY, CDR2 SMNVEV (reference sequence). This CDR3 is CASSFVGRTGGFGNQPQHF. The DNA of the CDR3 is TGTGCCAGCAGTTTTGTGGGCAGGACAGGGGGATTTGGCAATCAGCCCCAGCATTTT.

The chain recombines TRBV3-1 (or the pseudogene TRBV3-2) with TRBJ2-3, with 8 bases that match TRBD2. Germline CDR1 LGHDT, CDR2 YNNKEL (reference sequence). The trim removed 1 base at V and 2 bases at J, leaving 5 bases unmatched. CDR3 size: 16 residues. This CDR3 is CASSQVAGSSTDTQYF. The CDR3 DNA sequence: TGTGCCAGCAGCCAAGTAGCGGGGAGTTCCACAGATACGCAGTATTTT.

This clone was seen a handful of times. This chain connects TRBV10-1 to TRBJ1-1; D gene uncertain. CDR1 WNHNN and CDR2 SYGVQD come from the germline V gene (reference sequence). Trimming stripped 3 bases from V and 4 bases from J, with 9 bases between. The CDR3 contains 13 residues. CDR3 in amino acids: CASSDPGSTEAFF. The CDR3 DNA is TGCGCCAGCAGTGATCCGGGGAGCACTGAAGCTTTCTTT.

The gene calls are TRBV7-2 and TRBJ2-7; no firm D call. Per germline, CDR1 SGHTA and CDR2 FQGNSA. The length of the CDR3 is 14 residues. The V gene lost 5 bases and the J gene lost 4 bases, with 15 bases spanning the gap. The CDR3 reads CASSPITPVYEQYF. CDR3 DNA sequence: TGTGCCAGCAGCCCAATTACTCCCGTTTACGAGCAGTACTTC.

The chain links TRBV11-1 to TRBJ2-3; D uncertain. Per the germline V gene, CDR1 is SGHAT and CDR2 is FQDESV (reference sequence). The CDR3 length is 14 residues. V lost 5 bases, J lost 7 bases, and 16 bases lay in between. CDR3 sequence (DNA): TGTGCCAGCAGCGGTAACCTGGGCCGGAATACGCAGTATTTT. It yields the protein CASSGNLGRNTQYF.

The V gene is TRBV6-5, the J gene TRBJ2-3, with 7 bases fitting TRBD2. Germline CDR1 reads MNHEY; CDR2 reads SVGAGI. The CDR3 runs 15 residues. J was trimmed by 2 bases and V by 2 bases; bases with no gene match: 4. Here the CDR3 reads CASSYGAGDTDTQYF. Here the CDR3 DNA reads TGTGCCAGCAGTTACGGGGCGGGGGACACAGATACGCAGTATTTT.

For the CDR3, the DNA is TGTGCCAGCAGACGAAGCGGGGCTAGCTCCTACAATGAGCAGTTCTTC. This encodes CASRRSGASSYNEQFF. The J gene is TRBJ2-1, the V gene TRBV27; 7 bases match TRBD2. Germline lookup yields CDR1 MNHEY and CDR2 SMNVEV (reference sequence). This CDR3 has 16 residues. The trim removed 6 bases at V and 0 bases at J, leaving 8 bases unmatched.

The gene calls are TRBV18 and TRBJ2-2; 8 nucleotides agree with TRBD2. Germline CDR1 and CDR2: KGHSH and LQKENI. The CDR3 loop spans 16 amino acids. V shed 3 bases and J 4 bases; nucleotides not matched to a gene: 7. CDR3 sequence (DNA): TGTGCCAGCTCACCGCGGGGGGCAGCGGGCACCGGGGAGCTGTTTTTT. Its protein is CASSPRGAAGTGELFF.

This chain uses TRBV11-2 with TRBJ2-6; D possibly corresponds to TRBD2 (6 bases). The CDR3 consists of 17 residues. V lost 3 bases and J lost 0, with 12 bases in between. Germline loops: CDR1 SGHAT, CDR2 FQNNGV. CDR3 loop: CASSLRGSYSGANVLTF. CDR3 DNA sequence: TGTGCCAGCAGCTTGCGGGGTAGCTACTCTGGGGCCAACGTCCTGACTTTC.

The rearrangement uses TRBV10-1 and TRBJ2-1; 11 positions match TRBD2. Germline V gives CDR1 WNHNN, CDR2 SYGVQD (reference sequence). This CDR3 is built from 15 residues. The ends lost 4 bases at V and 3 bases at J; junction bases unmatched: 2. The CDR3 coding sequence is TGCGCCAGCAGTGGGGGACTAGCGGACTACAATGAGCAGTTCTTC. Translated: CASSGGLADYNEQFF.

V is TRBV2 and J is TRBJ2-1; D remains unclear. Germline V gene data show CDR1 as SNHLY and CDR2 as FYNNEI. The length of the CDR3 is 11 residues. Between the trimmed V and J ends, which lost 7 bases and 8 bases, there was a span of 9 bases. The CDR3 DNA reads TGTGCCAGCAATACCGGGTATGAGCAGTTCTTC. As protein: CASNTGYEQFF.

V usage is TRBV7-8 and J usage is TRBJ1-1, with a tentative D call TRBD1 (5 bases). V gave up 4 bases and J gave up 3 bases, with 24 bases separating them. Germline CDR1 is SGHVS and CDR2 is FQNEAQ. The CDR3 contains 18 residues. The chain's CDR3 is CASSSTSREGFRDTEAFF. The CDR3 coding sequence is TGTGCCAGCAGCTCCACTTCCAGGGAGGGCTTTCGGGACACTGAAGCTTTCTTT.

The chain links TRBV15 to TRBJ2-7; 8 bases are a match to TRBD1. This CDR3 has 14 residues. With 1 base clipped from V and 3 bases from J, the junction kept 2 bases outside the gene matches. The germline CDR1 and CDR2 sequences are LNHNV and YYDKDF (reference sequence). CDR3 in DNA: TGTGCCACCAGCAGAGCTACAGGGGGCTACGAGCAGTACGTC. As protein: CATSRATGGYEQYV.

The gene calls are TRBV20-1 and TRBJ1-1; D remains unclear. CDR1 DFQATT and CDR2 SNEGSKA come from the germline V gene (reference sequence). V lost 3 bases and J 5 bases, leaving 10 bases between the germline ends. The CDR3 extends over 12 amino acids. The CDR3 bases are TGCAGTGCTAGTAGGATGGAGACTGAAGCTTTCTTT. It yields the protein CSASRMETEAFF.

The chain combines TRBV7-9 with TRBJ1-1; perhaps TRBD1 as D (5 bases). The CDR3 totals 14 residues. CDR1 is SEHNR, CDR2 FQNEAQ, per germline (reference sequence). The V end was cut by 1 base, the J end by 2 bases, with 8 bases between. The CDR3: CASSLGQSNTEAFF. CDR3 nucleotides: TGTGCCAGCAGCTTAGGACAGAGTAACACTGAAGCTTTCTTT.

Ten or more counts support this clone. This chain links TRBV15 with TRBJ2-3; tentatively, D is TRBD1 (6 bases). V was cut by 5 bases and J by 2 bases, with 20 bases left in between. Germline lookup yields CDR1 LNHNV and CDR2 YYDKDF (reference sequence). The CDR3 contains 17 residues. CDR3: CATSRSTGKDPTDTQYF. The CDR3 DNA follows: TGTGCCACCAGCCGATCCACAGGGAAAGACCCCACAGATACGCAGTATTTT.

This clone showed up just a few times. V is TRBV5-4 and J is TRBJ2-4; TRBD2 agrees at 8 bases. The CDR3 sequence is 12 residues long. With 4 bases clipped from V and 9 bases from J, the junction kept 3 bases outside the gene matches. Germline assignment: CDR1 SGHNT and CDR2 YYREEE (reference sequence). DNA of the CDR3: TGTGCCAGCAGCCCGGGAGGGGGCATTCAGTACTTC. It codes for CASSPGGGIQYF.